The present T cell receptor beta chain was sequenced within a study of CD8 T cells in ankylosing spondylitis. The study's findings and limits: Made up of eight highly homologous variants, a TCR beta motif appeared characteristic of ankylosing spondylitis blood. Earlier studies detected some motif variants in reactive arthritis synovial fluid and blood. Disease-linked clones were found to be CD8+ and relatively rare in peripheral blood. Disease-linked clones reportedly showed significant enrichment in matched ankylosing spondylitis synovial fluid.

Making use of molecular barcodes, quantitative 5'-RACE generated TCR beta libraries. TCRdb re-analysed the 5' RACE reads in MiXCR, keeping a single row per CDR3 protein. Here the sample spans over 700,000 distinct CDR3 sequences, under 20% being singletons. Germline V gene data show CDR1 as MNHEY and CDR2 as SMNVEV (reference sequence). CDR3 length equals 15 residues. V shed 3 bases and J 8 bases; nucleotides not matched to a gene: 12. With regard to this clonotype: The antigen is unknown.

The TCR originated in a male donor with ankylosing spondylitis. Sequencing used blood, either unsorted or a sorted T cell fraction (not recorded which). This chain connects TRBV27 to TRBJ1-2; 7 bases line up with TRBD1. CDR3 amino acids: CASSFNPDRAWGYTF. CDR3 nucleotide sequence: TGTGCCAGCAGTTTTAACCCCGACAGGGCCTGGGGCTACACCTTC.